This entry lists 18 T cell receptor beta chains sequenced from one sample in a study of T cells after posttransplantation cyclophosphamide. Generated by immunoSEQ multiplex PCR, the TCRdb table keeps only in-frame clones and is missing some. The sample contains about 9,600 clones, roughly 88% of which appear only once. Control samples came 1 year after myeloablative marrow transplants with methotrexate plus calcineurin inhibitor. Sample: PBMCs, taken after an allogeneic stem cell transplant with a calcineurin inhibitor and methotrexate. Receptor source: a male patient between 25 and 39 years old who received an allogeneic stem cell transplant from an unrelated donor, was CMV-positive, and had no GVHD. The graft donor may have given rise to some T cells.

CDR3 residues: CASTGQGGDYGYTF. The CDR3 DNA reads TGTGCCAGCACCGGACAGGGCGGCGACTATGGCTACACCTTC. V is TRBV2 and J is TRBJ1-2; 8 bases are a match to TRBD1. Germline CDR1 and CDR2: SNHLY and FYNNEI. Germline trimming cut 7 bases from V and 3 bases from J; bases unmatched to any gene: 7. This CDR3 has 14 amino acids.

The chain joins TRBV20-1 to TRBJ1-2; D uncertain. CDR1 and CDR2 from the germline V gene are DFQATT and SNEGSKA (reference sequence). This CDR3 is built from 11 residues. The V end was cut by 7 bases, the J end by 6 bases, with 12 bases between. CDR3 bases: TGCAGTGTTGGGGAGAGCCATGGCTACACCTTC. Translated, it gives CSVGESHGYTF.

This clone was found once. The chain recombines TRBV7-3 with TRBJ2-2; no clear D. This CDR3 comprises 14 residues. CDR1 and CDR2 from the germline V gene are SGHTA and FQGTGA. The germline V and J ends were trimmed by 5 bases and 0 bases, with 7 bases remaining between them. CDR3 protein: CASSVRANTGELFF. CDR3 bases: TGTGCCAGCAGCGTACGGGCGAACACCGGGGAGCTGTTTTTT.

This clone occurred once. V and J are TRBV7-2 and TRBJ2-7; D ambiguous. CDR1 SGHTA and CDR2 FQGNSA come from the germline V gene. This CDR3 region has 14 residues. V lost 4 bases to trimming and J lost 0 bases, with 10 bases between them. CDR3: CASSSAGSSYEQYF. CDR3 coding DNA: TGTGCCAGCAGCTCAGCTGGTAGCTCCTACGAGCAGTACTTC.

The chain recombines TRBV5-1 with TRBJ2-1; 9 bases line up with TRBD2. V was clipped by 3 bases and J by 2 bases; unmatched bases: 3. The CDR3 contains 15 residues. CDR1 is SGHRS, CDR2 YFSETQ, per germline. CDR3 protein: CASSSAGGPYNEQFF. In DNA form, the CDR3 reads TGCGCCAGCAGCTCAGCGGGAGGCCCCTACAATGAGCAGTTCTTC.

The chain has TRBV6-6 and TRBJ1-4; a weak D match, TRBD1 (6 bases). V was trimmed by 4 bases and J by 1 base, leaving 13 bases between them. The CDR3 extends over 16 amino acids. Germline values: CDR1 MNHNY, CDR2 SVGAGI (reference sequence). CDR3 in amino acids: CASSSHPQGTNEKLFF. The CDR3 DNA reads TGTGCCAGCAGTTCCCACCCACAGGGAACTAATGAAAAACTGTTTTTT.

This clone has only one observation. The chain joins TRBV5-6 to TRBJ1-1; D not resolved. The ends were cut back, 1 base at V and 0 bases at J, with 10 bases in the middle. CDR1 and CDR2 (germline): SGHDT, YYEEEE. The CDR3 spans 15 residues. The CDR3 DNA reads TGTGCCAGCAGCTTGCCCGGGGTGATGAACACTGAAGCTTTCTTT. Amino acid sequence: CASSLPGVMNTEAFF.

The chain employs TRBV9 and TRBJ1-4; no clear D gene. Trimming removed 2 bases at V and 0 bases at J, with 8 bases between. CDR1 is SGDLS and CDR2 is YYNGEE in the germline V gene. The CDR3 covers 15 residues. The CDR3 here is CASSVGLATNEKLFF. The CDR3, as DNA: TGTGCCAGCAGCGTTGGACTAGCAACTAATGAAAAACTGTTTTTT.

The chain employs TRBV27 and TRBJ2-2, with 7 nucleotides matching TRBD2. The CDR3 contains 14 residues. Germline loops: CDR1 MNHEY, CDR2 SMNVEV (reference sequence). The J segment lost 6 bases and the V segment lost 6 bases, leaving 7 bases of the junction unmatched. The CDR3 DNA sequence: TGTGCCAGCAGACCAACTAGCGCCCCCGGGGAGCTGTTTTTT. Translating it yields CASRPTSAPGELFF.

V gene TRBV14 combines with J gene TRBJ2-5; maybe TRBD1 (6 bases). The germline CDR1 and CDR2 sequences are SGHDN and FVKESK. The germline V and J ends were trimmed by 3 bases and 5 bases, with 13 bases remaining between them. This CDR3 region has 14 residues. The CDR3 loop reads CASSQGTFEETQYF. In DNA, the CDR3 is TGTGCCAGCAGCCAGGGGACATTCGAGGAGACCCAGTACTTC.

In nucleotides, the CDR3 is TGTGCCAGCAGCTTAGGGGCAACAGATACGCAGTATTTT. This codes for CASSLGATDTQYF. V usage is TRBV7-3 and J usage is TRBJ2-3; possible D gene TRBD1, 5 bases. With 2 bases removed from V and 3 bases from J, the gap between germline ends came to 6 bases. Germline V CDR1 and CDR2: SGHTA, FQGTGA. The CDR3 totals 13 residues.

The CDR3 DNA reads as TGTGCCAGCAGCTTAGTATACGAGCAGTACTTC. Protein product: CASSLVYEQYF. V is TRBV7-8 and J is TRBJ2-7; no firm D call. V shed 1 base and J shed 4 bases, with 2 bases lying between them. The CDR3 covers 11 residues. Germline V gene data show CDR1 as SGHVS and CDR2 as FQNEAQ.

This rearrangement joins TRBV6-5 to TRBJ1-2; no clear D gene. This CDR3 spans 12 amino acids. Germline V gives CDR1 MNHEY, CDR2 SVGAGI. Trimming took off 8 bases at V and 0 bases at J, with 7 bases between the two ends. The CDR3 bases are TGTGCCAGCCTAGGAGCTAACTATGGCTACACCTTC. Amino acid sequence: CASLGANYGYTF.

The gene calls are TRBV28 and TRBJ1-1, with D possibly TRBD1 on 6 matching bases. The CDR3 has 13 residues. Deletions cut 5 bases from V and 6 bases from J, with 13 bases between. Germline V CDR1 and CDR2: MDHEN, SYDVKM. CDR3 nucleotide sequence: TGTGCCAGCAGTCGTACAGGGTCCCCTGAAGCTTTCTTT. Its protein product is CASSRTGSPEAFF. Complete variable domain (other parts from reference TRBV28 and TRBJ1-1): DVKVTQSSRYLVKRTGEKVFLECVQDMDHENMFWYRQDPGLGLRLIYFSYDVKMKEKGDIPEGYSVSREKKERFSLILESASTNQTSMYLCASSRTGSPEAFFGQGTRLTVV.

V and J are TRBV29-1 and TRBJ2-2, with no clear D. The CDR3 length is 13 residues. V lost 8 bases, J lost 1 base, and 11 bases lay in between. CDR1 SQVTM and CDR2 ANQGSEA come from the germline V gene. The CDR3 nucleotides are TGCAGCTTTGGCCAGGAGAACACCGGGGAGCTGTTTTTT. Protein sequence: CSFGQENTGELFF.

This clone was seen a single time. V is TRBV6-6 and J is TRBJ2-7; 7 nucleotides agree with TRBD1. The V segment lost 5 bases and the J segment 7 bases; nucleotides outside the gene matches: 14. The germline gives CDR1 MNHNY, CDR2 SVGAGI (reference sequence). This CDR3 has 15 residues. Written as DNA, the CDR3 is TGTGCCAGCAGTAAACAGGGGCGGTCAACGGGAGAGCAGTACTTC. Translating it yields CASSKQGRSTGEQYF.

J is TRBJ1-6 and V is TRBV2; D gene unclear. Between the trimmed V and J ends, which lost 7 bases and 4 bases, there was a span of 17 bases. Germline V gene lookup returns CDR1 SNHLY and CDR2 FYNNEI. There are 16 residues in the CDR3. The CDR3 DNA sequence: TGTGCCAGCACTCCTTCCGGGAGGGTTTATAATTCACCCCTCCACTTT. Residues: CASTPSGRVYNSPLHF. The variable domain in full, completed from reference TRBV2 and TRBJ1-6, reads EPEVTQTPSHQVTQMGQEVILRCVPISNHLYFYWYRQILGQKVEFLVSFYNNEISEKSEIFDDQFSVERPDGSNFTLKIRSTKLEDSAMYFCASTPSGRVYNSPLHFGNGTRLTVT.

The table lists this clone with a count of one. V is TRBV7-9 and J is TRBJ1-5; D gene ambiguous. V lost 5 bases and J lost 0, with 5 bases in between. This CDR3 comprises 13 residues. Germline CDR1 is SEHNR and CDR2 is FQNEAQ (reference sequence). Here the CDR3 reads CASSQDSNQPQHF. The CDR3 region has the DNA TGTGCCAGCAGCCAGGATAGCAATCAGCCCCAGCATTTT.